This TCR beta chain came from a study of T-cell reconstitution after alpha-beta-depleted transplantation in children. This clonotype has just a few counts. There are 16 residues in the CDR3. Germline values: CDR1 SNHLY, CDR2 FYNNEI. The V end lost 0 bases, the J end lost 1 base, and 10 bases lay between the germline ends. Unique molecular identifiers featured in how the TCRbeta library was prepared. MiXCR was run by TCRdb on the PCR reads, yielding one entry per CDR3 protein. The data show about 610,000 distinct CDR3 sequences, with over 9.5% seen just once and around 4% held by the top ten. Specimen: PBMCs from the stem cell graft donor, collected from the stem cell graft. This chain links TRBV2 with TRBJ2-1, with D unresolved. The TCR was taken from a human donor who donated a stem cell graft to a child with acute myeloid leukemia. CDR3 loop: CASSEAPLSSYNEQFF. For the CDR3, the DNA is TGTGCCAGCAGTGAAGCTCCCCTATCTTCCTACAATGAGCAGTTCTTC.